Described below is a single T cell receptor beta chain sequence and its context. PBMCs were obtained from roughly 10 ml of fresh peripheral blood. RNA transcripts provided the template for amplifying TCR beta CDR3 regions. Second-round multiplex PCR came after a first-round RT-PCR that employed HTBI primers. TCRdb reanalysed the multiplex PCR reads using MiXCR and keeps one entry per CDR3 protein. The sample lists about 400,000 distinct CDR3 sequences, approximately 15% occurring once. The V end was cut by 7 bases, the J end by 1 base, with 13 bases between. The CDR3 is made up of 14 amino acids. The data were taken from a study of Graves' ophthalmopathy and Graves' hyperthyroidism. Study in general: No treatment had been given when peripheral blood was collected at initial diagnosis.

J is TRBJ2-5 and V is TRBV12-3 or TRBV12-4; TRBD2 might be the D (5 bases). The sequenced sample was peripheral blood. The receptor comes from a young woman with stable Graves' hyperthyroidism. The CDR3 DNA follows: TGTGCCAGCACCCCTTACCGGGGCCAAGAGACCCAGTACTTC. Protein product: CASTPYRGQETQYF.